This T cell receptor beta chain was identified in a study of T-cell memory formation after mild COVID-19. General study results and limits: Clones that shrank (day 15 to 85) were balanced CD4/CD8, whereas later expanders leaned CD4+. The CD4+ clones that contracted clustered mainly within CM and EM, and the CD8+ clones concentrated in EMRA. Several responding clones turned up in pre-infection memory, indicating that cross-reactive memory may have taken part.

Constant-segment-primed 5'RACE gave TCR alpha and TCR beta cDNA libraries with sample barcodes and UMIs. From the 5' RACE reads, TCRdb called clonotypes with MiXCR, one entry per CDR3 protein. The table lists roughly 380,000 distinct CDR3 sequences, around 27% of them singletons. This CDR3 is 15 amino acids long. CDR1 and CDR2 (germline): KGHSH, LQKENI. Losses at the gene ends were 2 bases for V and 1 base for J; bases not matched to a gene: 3. About this clonotype: Its antigen is not identified.

This receptor was identified in an adult woman who had mild COVID-19 (a few samples of this study predate the infection). Cell type and time point are not known. The V call is TRBV18, the J call TRBJ1-2, with TRBD1 identical over 8 bases. The specimen sequenced was PBMCs or a T cell subset sorted from them (not recorded which). The CDR3 here is CASSPVGQGNYGYTF. The CDR3 bases are TGTGCCAGCTCACCAGTCGGACAGGGTAACTATGGCTACACCTTC.